The TCR beta chain under discussion was sequenced for a study of long-term antiretroviral therapy in people with HIV. The CDR3 length is 14 residues. CDR1 and CDR2 (germline): MRHNA, SNTAGT. The V and J ends lost 0 bases and 8 bases, in that order; junction bases with no gene match: 1. In regard to this clone: Its antigen is currently unknown.

The run of the v3.0 immunoSEQ assay was at survey level. Some clones are missing from TCRdb's copy, which holds only in-frame ones; the method was immunoSEQ multiplex PCR. The sample carries around 18,000 clones, around 91% recorded once. Study-level results: Clones that expanded before ART (that is, prior to treatment) dominated the repertoire at all time points.

The chain recombines TRBV6-4 with TRBJ2-1, with 10 bases lining up with TRBD1. This specimen consisted of unsorted PBMCs, obtained 3 years after starting antiretroviral therapy. The sequence was collected from a man in his fifties or sixties with HIV. CDR3 coding DNA: TGTGCCAGCAGTGACTCGACAGGGGGCCATGAGCAGTTCTTC. As protein: CASSDSTGGHEQFF.